The 32 T cell receptor beta chains reported below all come from one sample, sequenced in a study of cytotoxic CD8 clonotypes in ibrutinib-treated CLL. Generated by immunoSEQ multiplex PCR, the TCRdb table keeps only in-frame clones and is missing some. The profile shows some 350,000 clones, 67% of them singletons. The sample in question was PBMCs, obtained after 36 months of ibrutinib treatment. The receptors shown here come from a human donor with chronic lymphocytic leukemia.

V usage is TRBV7-2 and J usage is TRBJ2-3; no definite D call. Between the trimmed V and J ends, which lost 5 bases and 6 bases, there was a span of 12 bases. Germline V gene sequence: CDR1 SGHTA, CDR2 FQGNSA. The CDR3 covers 13 residues. The CDR3 nucleotides are TGTGCCAGCAGCACAACACGCCTCGATACGCAGTATTTT. This gives the protein CASSTTRLDTQYF.

In this sample, this clone turned up once. The chain has TRBV9 and TRBJ2-6; tentative D call: TRBD1 (6 bases). The germline V and J ends were trimmed by 7 bases and 0 bases, with 11 bases remaining between them. From germline, CDR1 is SGDLS and CDR2 YYNGEE. The CDR3 consists of 15 residues. The CDR3 DNA follows: TGTGCCAGCCGGACAGCCCCCTCTGGGGCCAACGTCCTGACTTTC. The encoded protein is CASRTAPSGANVLTF.

CDR3 coding DNA: TGTGCCAGCTCCCTCCTCCCGGCCCAGCCCCAGCATTTT. It translates to CASSLLPAQPQHF. The chain joins TRBV18 to TRBJ1-5, with D hard to call. Germline V gives CDR1 KGHSH, CDR2 LQKENI. CDR3 length: 13 amino acids. With 6 bases removed from V and 7 bases from J, the gap between germline ends came to 13 bases.

This clone was seen more than once but under ten times. J is TRBJ1-2 and V is TRBV5-1, with D perhaps matching TRBD1 (6 bases). In germline, CDR1 is SGHRS, CDR2 YFSETQ. The CDR3 is 15 residues long. V lost 4 bases to trimming and J lost 2 bases, with 15 bases between them. CDR3 region: CASSSLYGQNYGYTF. The CDR3, as DNA: TGCGCCAGCAGCAGCCTCTACGGACAGAACTATGGCTACACCTTC.

V usage is TRBV5-1 and J usage is TRBJ1-3, with D unclear. Trimming removed 5 bases from V and 6 bases from J, with 3 bases in between. The CDR3 runs 10 residues. Germline V gene data show CDR1 as SGHRS and CDR2 as YFSETQ. The DNA of the CDR3 is TGCGCCAGCAGGGTAAACACCATATATTTT. Its translation is CASRVNTIYF.

The V call is TRBV9, the J call TRBJ1-5, with D uncertain. The CDR3 runs 15 residues. The germline gives CDR1 SGDLS, CDR2 YYNGEE. Trimming pared 0 bases from V and 5 bases from J, leaving 12 bases between. As DNA, the CDR3 is TGTGCCAGCAGCGTAGATGGGGTACCCGATCAGCCCCAGCATTTT. Translated, it gives CASSVDGVPDQPQHF.

The CDR3 region has the DNA TGTGCCAGCAGCTTAGGGAGTAGCACAGATACGCAGTATTTT. Its translation is CASSLGSSTDTQYF. The chain links TRBV7-9 to TRBJ2-3; D remains ambiguous. The CDR3 runs 14 residues. Germline CDR1 reads SEHNR; CDR2 reads FQNEAQ (reference sequence). Trimming removed 1 base from V and 0 bases from J, with 5 bases in between.

The J gene is TRBJ1-2, the V gene TRBV5-1; D is perhaps TRBD1 (5 bases). Germline values: CDR1 SGHRS, CDR2 YFSETQ. This CDR3 is built from 13 residues. The ends were cut back, 5 bases at V and 1 base at J, with 9 bases in the middle. The CDR3 spells CASRDTSNYGYTF. The CDR3 coding sequence is TGCGCCAGCAGGGACACCAGTAACTATGGCTACACCTTC. The whole variable domain, filled in from reference TRBV5-1 and TRBJ1-2, reads KAGVTQTPRYLIKTRGQQVTLSCSPISGHRSVSWYQQTPGQGLQFLFEYFSETQRNKGNFPGRFSGRQFSNSRSEMNVSTLELGDSALYLCASRDTSNYGYTFGSGTRLTVV.

This clone was recorded a few times. The chain joins TRBV9 to TRBJ2-2; D call uncertain. This CDR3 comprises 15 residues. Germline assignment: CDR1 SGDLS and CDR2 YYNGEE. Trimming removed 2 bases at V and 6 bases at J, with 14 bases between. The DNA for the CDR3 is TGTGCCAGCAGCGTGTCCCACCGAGTCCCCGGGGAGCTGTTTTTT. Translation: CASSVSHRVPGELFF.

The V and J genes are TRBV4-2 and TRBJ2-7; possible D gene TRBD1, 5 bases. Between the trimmed V and J ends, which lost 0 bases and 3 bases, there was a span of 15 bases. The CDR3 runs to 16 residues. CDR1 is LGHNA and CDR2 is YNFKEQ in the germline V gene. The CDR3 reads CASSQEVAGFHYEQYF. The CDR3 bases are TGTGCCAGCAGCCAAGAAGTGGCAGGGTTTCACTACGAGCAGTACTTC.

The chain combines TRBV2 with TRBJ1-5, with 8 bases that match TRBD1. The CDR3 extends over 13 amino acids. Germline assignment: CDR1 SNHLY and CDR2 FYNNEI. Trimming cost V 7 bases and J 11 bases; bases outside gene matches: 10. The CDR3 loop reads CASKMDRDLAQHF. Written as DNA, the CDR3 is TGTGCCAGCAAAATGGACAGGGACCTGGCCCAGCATTTT.

The table lists this clone with a few counts. This chain joins TRBV5-1 and TRBJ2-2, with 9 bases lining up with TRBD2. The junction had 8 bases not matched to a gene; V was cut back by 5 bases and J by 6 bases. CDR1 and CDR2 from the germline V gene are SGHRS and YFSETQ. There are 15 residues in the CDR3. The CDR3 loop reads CASRPIAGAAGELFF. The CDR3 bases are TGCGCCAGCAGACCAATAGCGGGAGCCGCCGGGGAGCTGTTTTTT.

This clone was picked up a small number of times. The CDR3 here is CASSLAEVTGRRETQYF. The CDR3 DNA follows: TGCGCCAGCAGCTTGGCCGAGGTCACAGGAAGGCGGGAGACCCAGTACTTC. V and J are TRBV5-1 and TRBJ2-5; D perhaps matches TRBD1 (5 bases). Germline assignment: CDR1 SGHRS and CDR2 YFSETQ. The CDR3 spans 17 residues. Trimming left V 0 bases short and J 5 bases short, with 20 bases between.

This clone occurred a few times. The chain recombines TRBV7-9 with TRBJ1-1, with no clear D. This CDR3 is built from 13 residues. The V gene's germline CDR1 is SEHNR and CDR2 FQNEAQ (reference sequence). V was cut by 3 bases and J by 10 bases, with 15 bases left in between. CDR3 region: CASSFGMGPVAFF. CDR3 DNA sequence: TGTGCCAGCAGCTTTGGCATGGGCCCGGTAGCTTTCTTT.

The rearrangement links TRBV28 to TRBJ1-5; D gene ambiguous. The germline V gene encodes CDR1 MDHEN and CDR2 SYDVKM. The CDR3 runs to 12 residues. V gave up 3 bases and J gave up 3 bases, with 3 bases separating them. The CDR3 sequence: CASSFDNQPQHF. CDR3 sequence (DNA): TGTGCCAGCAGTTTTGACAATCAGCCCCAGCATTTT.

The chain carries TRBV6-6 and TRBJ1-1; no clear D gene. The germline V gene has CDR1 MNHNY and CDR2 SVGAGI (reference sequence). V was pared by 6 bases and J by 1 base, with 9 bases between. There are 13 residues in the CDR3. The CDR3 loop reads CASSLNSNTEAFF. The CDR3 coding sequence is TGTGCCAGCAGCTTAAATTCGAACACTGAAGCTTTCTTT.

The CDR3 bases are TGCGCCAGCAGCTTGGAGGTTGTGCCACTAGGGACCCAGTACTTC. It specifies CASSLEVVPLGTQYF. This sequence joins TRBV5-1 and TRBJ2-5; D may be TRBD2 (5 bases). Deletions cut 0 bases from V and 7 bases from J, with 16 bases between. The length of the CDR3 is 15 residues. Germline V gene data show CDR1 as SGHRS and CDR2 as YFSETQ.

V is TRBV9 and J is TRBJ2-7, with a possible D match to TRBD2 (7 bases). CDR3 size: 15 residues. The V gene lost 0 bases and the J gene lost 4 bases, with 14 bases spanning the gap. The germline V gene encodes CDR1 SGDLS and CDR2 YYNGEE. The CDR3 sequence: CASSVVGGPVYEQYF. The CDR3 bases are TGTGCCAGCAGCGTAGTCGGGGGGCCGGTATACGAGCAGTACTTC.

This chain links TRBV7-8 with TRBJ2-7; D might be TRBD2 (7 bases). V was trimmed by 5 bases and J by 2 bases, leaving 13 bases between them. The germline V gene encodes CDR1 SGHVS and CDR2 FQNEAQ. The CDR3 is 14 residues long. The CDR3 DNA reads as TGTGCCAGCAGCCAGGGGACTACCCCCTACGAGCAGTACTTC. It encodes CASSQGTTPYEQYF.

V gene TRBV7-2 combines with J gene TRBJ2-5; the match to TRBD1 covers 9 bases. From germline, CDR1 is SGHTA and CDR2 FQGNSA. J gave up 4 bases and V 0 bases, and 3 bases lay outside the gene matches. The CDR3 length is 15 residues. The CDR3 spells CASSLATGGLETQYF. The CDR3 DNA reads TGTGCCAGCAGCTTAGCCACAGGGGGCCTAGAGACCCAGTACTTC.

This chain uses TRBV10-3 with TRBJ1-1, with 11 bases that match TRBD1. Germline CDR1 reads ENHRY; CDR2 reads SYGVKD. V shed 2 bases and J 1 base; nucleotides not matched to a gene: 3. The CDR3 length is 16 residues. CDR3 region: CAISERGQGGNTEAFF. CDR3 DNA: TGTGCCATCAGTGAGCGGGGACAGGGGGGGAACACTGAAGCTTTCTTT.

The chain joins TRBV6-1 to TRBJ2-7, with 7 bases identical to TRBD2. J was trimmed by 4 bases and V by 1 base; bases with no gene match: 13. The germline V gene has CDR1 MNHNS and CDR2 SASEGT. The length of the CDR3 is 17 residues. The CDR3 nucleotides are TGTGCCAGCAGTGAAGTTGGGGGAGGGGTGTCGAGTTACGAGCAGTACTTC. Protein: CASSEVGGGVSSYEQYF.

This clone was detected only once. The junction departs from germline at one end; a sequencing error may be responsible. The V call is TRBV13, the J call TRBJ2-3; D is ambiguous. Germline assignment: CDR1 PRHDT and CDR2 FYEKMQ (reference sequence). CDR3 length equals 14 residues. CDR3 residues: CASSVGRPVDTQYF. Here the CDR3 DNA reads TGTGCCAGCAGCGTAGGTAGGCCTGTAGATACGCAGTATTTT.

The chain combines TRBV2 with TRBJ2-2; D not certain. The germline gives CDR1 SNHLY, CDR2 FYNNEI. This CDR3 spans 14 amino acids. The V end lost 4 bases, the J end lost 6 bases, and 12 bases lay between the germline ends. In DNA, the CDR3 is TGTGCCAGCAGTGGGATGGGGTTGGCCGGGGAGCTGTTTTTT. This translates into CASSGMGLAGELFF.

This chain joins TRBV23-1 and TRBJ2-6; possibly TRBD1 for D (7 bases). TRBV23-1 is classed as an ORF, of uncertain function. This CDR3 contains 17 residues. V lost 4 bases to trimming and J lost 2 bases, with 15 bases between them. CDR3 sequence (DNA): TGCGCCAGCAGTCGCGGGACAGAGATCGCTGGGGCCAACGTCCTGACTTTC. It is translated as CASSRGTEIAGANVLTF.

The rearrangement uses TRBV29-1 and TRBJ1-4; TRBD1 might be the D (6 bases). There are 16 residues in the CDR3. Germline CDR1 SQVTM, CDR2 ANQGSEA. Trimming took 3 bases from V and 8 from J, leaving 22 bases between them. This chain's CDR3 is CSVELLGAAVKEKLFF. The DNA for the CDR3 is TGCAGCGTTGAGCTACTGGGGGCGGCGGTTAAGGAAAAACTGTTTTTT.

For the CDR3, the DNA is TGCAGCGTTTTTATTTCCGGGCCCCTGGGCGCAGATACGCAGTATTTT. Translating it yields CSVFISGPLGADTQYF. This sequence joins TRBV29-1 and TRBJ2-3; D not certain. Trimming removed 5 bases at V and 4 bases at J, with 22 bases between. Per the germline V gene, CDR1 is SQVTM and CDR2 is ANQGSEA. This CDR3 spans 16 amino acids.

The chain employs TRBV27 and TRBJ2-2, with 13 bases fitting TRBD2. The CDR3 has 15 amino acids. The ends lost 7 bases at V and 4 bases at J; junction bases unmatched: 3. CDR1 and CDR2 (germline): MNHEY, SMNVEV (reference sequence). The CDR3 protein is CASTRLAGGTGELFF. The CDR3 DNA follows: TGTGCCAGCACCCGACTAGCGGGAGGCACCGGGGAGCTGTTTTTT.

This clone was detected a few times. The chain couples TRBV27 to TRBJ1-6; D unclear. This CDR3 is 14 amino acids long. Trimming left V 3 bases short and J 11 bases short, with 14 bases between. CDR1 MNHEY and CDR2 SMNVEV come from the germline V gene (reference sequence). CDR3 protein: CASSLRRREAPLHF. The CDR3 nucleotides read TGTGCCAGCAGTTTGCGGAGGAGGGAGGCACCCCTCCACTTT.

This clone was detected a few times. V is TRBV9 and J is TRBJ2-7; a weak D match, TRBD1 (6 bases). V was shortened by 0 bases and J by 2 bases, with 12 bases between the two germline ends. This CDR3 comprises 15 residues. CDR1 SGDLS and CDR2 YYNGEE come from the germline V gene. In nucleotides, the CDR3 is TGTGCCAGCAGCGTAGGAGGGACATCGACCTACGAGCAGTACTTC. It encodes CASSVGGTSTYEQYF.

The rearrangement uses TRBV5-5 and TRBJ2-3; 11 bases map to TRBD2. CDR1 is SGHKS and CDR2 is YYEKEE in the germline V gene (reference sequence). Unmatched junction bases numbered 4, after V lost 1 base and J lost 3 bases. The CDR3 has 16 amino acids. The CDR3 DNA follows: TGTGCCAGCAGCTTGTATGCTAGCGGGGGGACAGATACGCAGTATTTT. Translating it yields CASSLYASGGTDTQYF.

J is TRBJ1-5 and V is TRBV28, with 10 bases that match TRBD1. The CDR3 contains 17 residues. Germline V gene lookup returns CDR1 MDHEN and CDR2 SYDVKM. V shed 5 bases, J shed 7 bases, and the junction held 14 bases outside the gene matches. CDR3 DNA sequence: TGTGCCAGCAGTCCCGGGACAGGGGAATTGACAGGACAGCCCCAGCATTTT. This translates into CASSPGTGELTGQPQHF.